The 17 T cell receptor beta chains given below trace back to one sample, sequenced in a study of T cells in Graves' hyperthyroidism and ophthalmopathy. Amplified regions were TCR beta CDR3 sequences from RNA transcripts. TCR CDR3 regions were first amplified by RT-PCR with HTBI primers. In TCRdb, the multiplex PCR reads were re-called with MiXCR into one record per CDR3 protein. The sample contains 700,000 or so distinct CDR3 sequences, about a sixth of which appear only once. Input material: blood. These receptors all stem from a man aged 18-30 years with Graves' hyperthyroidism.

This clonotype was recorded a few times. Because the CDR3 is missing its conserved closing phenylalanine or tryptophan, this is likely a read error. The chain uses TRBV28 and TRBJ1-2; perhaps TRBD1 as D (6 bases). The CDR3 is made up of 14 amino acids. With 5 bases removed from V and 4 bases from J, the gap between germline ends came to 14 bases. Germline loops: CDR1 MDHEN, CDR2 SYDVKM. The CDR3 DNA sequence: TGTGCCAGCAGTCCCACAGGGTTAAGCTATGGCTACACCCTC. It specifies CASSPTGLSYGYTL.

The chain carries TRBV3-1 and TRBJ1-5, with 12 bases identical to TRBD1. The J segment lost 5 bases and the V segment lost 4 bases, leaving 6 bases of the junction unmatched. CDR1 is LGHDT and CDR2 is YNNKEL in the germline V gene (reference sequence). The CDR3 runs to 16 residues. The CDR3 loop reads CASSPWDRGQYQPQHF. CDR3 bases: TGTGCCAGCAGCCCATGGGACAGGGGGCAATATCAGCCCCAGCATTTT.

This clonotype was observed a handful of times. DNA of the CDR3: TGTGCCAGCAGTTACAACCAGGGGGCCGACGAGCAGTACTTC. Residues: CASSYNQGADEQYF. The chain employs TRBV6-5 and TRBJ2-7; 8 bases align to TRBD1. V lost 2 bases to trimming and J lost 5 bases; unmatched junction nucleotides: 5. The CDR3 totals 14 residues. Per the germline V gene, CDR1 is MNHEY and CDR2 is SVGAGI.

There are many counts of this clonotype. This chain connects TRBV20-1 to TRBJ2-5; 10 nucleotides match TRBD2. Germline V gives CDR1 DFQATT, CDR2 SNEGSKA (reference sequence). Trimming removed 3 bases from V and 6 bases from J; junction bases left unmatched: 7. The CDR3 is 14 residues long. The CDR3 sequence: CSASASGSGQTQYF. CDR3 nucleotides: TGCAGTGCTAGCGCTAGCGGGAGCGGACAGACCCAGTACTTC.

The CDR3, as DNA: TGCGCCAGCAGCCAAGCTGGCAGGCCAACCGGGGAGCTGTTTTTT. Protein sequence: CASSQAGRPTGELFF. The rearrangement uses TRBV4-1 and TRBJ2-2; D is unresolved. The CDR3 is made up of 15 amino acids. V was cut by 1 base and J by 5 bases, with 11 bases left in between. Germline lookup yields CDR1 MGHRA and CDR2 YSYEKL.

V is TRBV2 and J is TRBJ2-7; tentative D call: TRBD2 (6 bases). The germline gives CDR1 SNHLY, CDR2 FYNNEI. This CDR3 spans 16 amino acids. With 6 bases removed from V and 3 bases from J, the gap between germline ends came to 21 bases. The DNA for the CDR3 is TGTGCCAGCAGGATAGGACGGACCCTGGGACTCTACGAGCAGTACTTC. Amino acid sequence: CASRIGRTLGLYEQYF.

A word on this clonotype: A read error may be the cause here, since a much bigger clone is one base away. The CDR3 bases are TGTGCCAGCAGCTTAGGCGACGGAGGGGGCAACGAGCAGTTCTTC. It translates to CASSLGDGGGNEQFF. This chain connects TRBV7-8 to TRBJ2-1; the D gene is possibly TRBD1 (7 bases). V was shortened by 1 base and J by 10 bases, with 17 bases between the two germline ends. The CDR3 contains 15 residues. In germline, CDR1 is SGHVS, CDR2 FQNEAQ.

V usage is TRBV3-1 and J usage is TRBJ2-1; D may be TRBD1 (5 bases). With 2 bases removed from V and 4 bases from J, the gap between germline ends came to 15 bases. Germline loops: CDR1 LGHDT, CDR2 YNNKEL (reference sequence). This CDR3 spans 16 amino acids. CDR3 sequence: CASSQWIWTRYNEQFF. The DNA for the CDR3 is TGTGCCAGCAGCCAATGGATCTGGACACGGTACAATGAGCAGTTCTTC.

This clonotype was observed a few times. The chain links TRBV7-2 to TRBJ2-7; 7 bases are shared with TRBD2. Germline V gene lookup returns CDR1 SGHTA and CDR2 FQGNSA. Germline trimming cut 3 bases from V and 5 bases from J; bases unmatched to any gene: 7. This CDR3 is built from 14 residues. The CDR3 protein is CASSFRDYANEQYF. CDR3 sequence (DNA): TGTGCCAGCAGCTTCCGGGACTACGCGAACGAGCAGTACTTC.

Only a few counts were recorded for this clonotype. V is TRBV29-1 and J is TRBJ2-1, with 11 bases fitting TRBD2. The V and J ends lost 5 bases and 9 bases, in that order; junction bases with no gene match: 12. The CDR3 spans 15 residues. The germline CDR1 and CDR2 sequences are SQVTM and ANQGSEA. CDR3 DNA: TGCAGCGTTCCCCCCGTGGGACTAGCGGAAGTTGAGCAGTTCTTC. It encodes CSVPPVGLAEVEQFF.

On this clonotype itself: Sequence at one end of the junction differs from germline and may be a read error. Here the CDR3 DNA reads TGTGCCAGCAGCTTGGTTTGGGAACCGGGTGAAAGACTGTTTTTT. Translation gives CASSLVWEPGERLFF. The chain employs TRBV5-5 and TRBJ1-4; no clear D gene. The CDR3 contains 15 residues. Per the germline V gene, CDR1 is SGHKS and CDR2 is YYEKEE (reference sequence).

The CDR3 bases are TGTGCCATCACCACATCGGGACAGGGGCCCGATCAGCCCCAGCATTTT. Translation gives CAITTSGQGPDQPQHF. The V call is TRBV10-3, the J call TRBJ1-5, with TRBD1 matching 10 bases. The V gene end was trimmed by 7 bases and the J gene end by 5 bases; junction bases not matched to a gene: 11. The CDR3 has 16 amino acids. CDR1 and CDR2 (germline): ENHRY, SYGVKD.

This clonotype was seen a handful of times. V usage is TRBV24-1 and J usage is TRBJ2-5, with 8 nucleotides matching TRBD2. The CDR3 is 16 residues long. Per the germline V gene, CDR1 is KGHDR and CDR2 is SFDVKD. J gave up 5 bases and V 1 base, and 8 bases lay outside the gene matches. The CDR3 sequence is CATSDFKAGVLETQYF. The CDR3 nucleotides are TGTGCCACCAGTGATTTTAAAGCGGGAGTATTGGAGACCCAGTACTTC.

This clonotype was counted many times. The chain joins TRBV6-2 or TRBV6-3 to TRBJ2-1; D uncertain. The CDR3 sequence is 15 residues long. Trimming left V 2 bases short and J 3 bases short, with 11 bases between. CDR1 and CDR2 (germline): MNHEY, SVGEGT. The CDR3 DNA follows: TGTGCCAGCAGTTACATGACTCCTGTCTACAATGAGCAGTTCTTC. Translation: CASSYMTPVYNEQFF.

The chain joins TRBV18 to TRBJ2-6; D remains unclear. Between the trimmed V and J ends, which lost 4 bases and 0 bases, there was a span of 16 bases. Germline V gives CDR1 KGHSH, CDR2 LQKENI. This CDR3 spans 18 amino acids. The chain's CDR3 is CASSHPETPSSGANVLTF. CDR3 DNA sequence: TGTGCCAGCTCACACCCCGAGACACCGAGCTCTGGGGCCAACGTCCTGACTTTC.

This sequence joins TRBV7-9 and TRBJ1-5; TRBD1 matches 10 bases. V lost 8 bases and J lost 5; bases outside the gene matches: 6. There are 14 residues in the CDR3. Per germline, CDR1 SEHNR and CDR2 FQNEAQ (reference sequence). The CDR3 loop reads CASPLGTGDQPQHF. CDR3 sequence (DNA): TGTGCCAGCCCGCTGGGGACAGGGGATCAGCCCCAGCATTTT.

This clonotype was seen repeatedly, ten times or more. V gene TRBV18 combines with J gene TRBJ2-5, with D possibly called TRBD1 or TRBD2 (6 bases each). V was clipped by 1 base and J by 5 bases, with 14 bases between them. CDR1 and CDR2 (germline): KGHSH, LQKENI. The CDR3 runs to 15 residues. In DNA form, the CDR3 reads TGTGCCAGCTCACCACGGATGGGGGGCGGCGAGACCCAGTACTTC. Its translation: CASSPRMGGGETQYF.